One T cell receptor beta chain is described in this entry. Assay used: immunoSEQ multiplex PCR; TCRdb lists only in-frame clones, some missing. Of approximately 230,000 clones listed, about 80% are singletons. There are 13 residues in the CDR3. V was pared by 6 bases and J by 2 bases, with 1 base of the junction left unmatched. CDR1 is SEHNR, CDR2 FQNEAQ, per germline (reference sequence). This specimen comes from a study of blood T cell repertoires in COVID-19. The source is an older man with acute or convalescent COVID-19. The sample was peripheral blood. The rearrangement joins TRBV7-9 to TRBJ2-7; TRBD1 matches at 10 bases. The CDR3 coding sequence is TGTGCCAGCAGGGACAGGGGGACCTACGAGCAGTACTTC. Its translation is CASRDRGTYEQYF.